The sequence of this T cell receptor (beta chain) was determined in a study of blood T cells in healthy people across ages. Between the trimmed V and J ends, which lost 5 bases and 0 bases, there was a span of 10 bases. There are 14 residues in the CDR3. Per germline, CDR1 LGHDT and CDR2 YNNKEL (reference sequence). With a J-beta primer mix and a sample-barcoded 5' primer, a second PCR ran roughly 7 to 11 cycles. TCRdb redid the calling of the 5' RACE reads with MiXCR, one entry per CDR3 protein. The table lists over 600,000 distinct CDR3 sequences, around 38% of them singletons. Sample: blood. V and J are TRBV3-1 and TRBJ2-5; possible D gene TRBD1, 5 bases. This TCR was recovered from a man older than 75 in good health. The CDR3 coding sequence is TGTGCCAGCAGCGCACAGGTCTACCAAGAGACCCAGTACTTC. Encoded protein: CASSAQVYQETQYF.